These 6 T cell receptor beta chains were sequenced from one sample in a study of blood T cell repertoires in COVID-19. Sequenced by immunoSEQ multiplex PCR; TCRdb stores in-frame clones only, minus some. The sample lists about 190,000 clones, 75% to 95% occurring once. Material for sequencing was peripheral blood. The receptors come from a man aged 45-65 years with acute or convalescent COVID-19.

The V call is TRBV18, the J call TRBJ2-3; TRBD2 agrees at 8 bases. The CDR3 has 15 amino acids. CDR1 is KGHSH, CDR2 LQKENI, per germline. V lost 4 bases to trimming and J lost 5 bases; unmatched junction nucleotides: 8. CDR3 residues: CASSLLSGGIDTQYF. The CDR3 DNA follows: TGTGCCAGCTCACTCCTCAGCGGGGGAATAGATACGCAGTATTTT.

The V and J genes are TRBV11-2 and TRBJ1-1; tentatively, D is TRBD1 (5 bases). This CDR3 is built from 14 residues. Germline V CDR1 and CDR2: SGHAT, FQNNGV. Trimming pared 1 base from V and 11 bases from J, leaving 17 bases between. The CDR3 DNA reads TGTGCCAGCAGCTTAGCAGGGCCTAGAATGGTGGCTTTCTTT. This codes for CASSLAGPRMVAFF. Full variable domain (remainder filled in from reference TRBV11-2 and TRBJ1-1): EAGVAQSPRYKIIEKRQSVAFWCNPISGHATLYWYQQILGQGPKLLIQFQNNGVVDDSQLPKDRFSAERLKGVDSTLKIQPAKLEDSAVYLCASSLAGPRMVAFFGQGTRLTVV.

The V and J genes are TRBV12-3 or TRBV12-4 and TRBJ1-5, with TRBD1 identical over 7 bases. CDR3 length equals 13 residues. V lost 7 bases, J lost 1 base, and 1 base stayed unmatched. The CDR3 region is CASKGGSNQPQHF. As DNA, the CDR3 is TGTGCCAGCAAAGGGGGCAGCAATCAGCCCCAGCATTTT.

The chain is built from TRBV7-3 and TRBJ2-1; D may be TRBD2 (6 bases). The germline V gene has CDR1 SGHTA and CDR2 FQGTGA. Deletions cut 4 bases from V and 4 bases from J, with 11 bases between. There are 14 residues in the CDR3. CDR3 sequence (DNA): TGTGCCAGCAGCTCCGGGACTGAATACAATGAGCAGTTCTTC. Translating it yields CASSSGTEYNEQFF.

The CDR3: CASRQGAGYEQYF. The CDR3 coding sequence is TGTGCCAGCAGACAGGGGGCCGGCTACGAGCAGTACTTC. The rearrangement links TRBV6-5 to TRBJ2-7, with TRBD1 matching 9 bases. The ends lost 6 bases at V and 3 bases at J; junction bases unmatched: 3. This CDR3 is 13 amino acids long. The V gene's germline CDR1 is MNHEY and CDR2 SVGAGI.

This sequence joins TRBV15 and TRBJ2-7, with 7 positions matching TRBD1. Trimming cost V 3 bases and J 1 base; bases outside gene matches: 3. Germline V CDR1 and CDR2: LNHNV, YYDKDF (reference sequence). The CDR3 length is 14 residues. CDR3 protein: CATSRDRPSYEQYF. In DNA form, the CDR3 reads TGTGCCACCAGCAGGGACAGGCCATCCTACGAGCAGTACTTC.